This TCR beta chain was retrieved from a study of blood T cells in healthy people across ages (dated by TCRdb to between 2014 and 2017). Context from the whole study: In model experiments, template switching captured roughly one uniquely barcoded TCR beta cDNA molecule for every two T cells. Using deep sequencing normalized with unique cDNA molecular identifiers, the study measured how TCR beta repertoire diversity changes with age. Donors were grouped into four age groups: young (average roughly 17 years), middle-aged (over 35), aged (roughly 67) and long-lived (just over 80). To avoid experimental bias, donors of different ages were randomly spread across the sequencing lanes. The study analyzed two additional independent replicas of 1 million unique cDNA reads from the same blood draw for two donors, one aged 18 to 29 and one aged 80 or older. Broader findings and caveats from the paper: Conclusive comparison of naive and antigen-experienced compartments was prevented by the profiling of bulk unsorted PBMCs. Because donor CMV infection status was unknown, age-related changes in expanded clonotypes were potentially confounded. Estimates of total diversity based on one million sequenced T cells were regarded as lower bounds and as underestimates. Observed TCR beta diversity per million T cells fell roughly linearly with age, and a significant reduction was already apparent by age around 40. The long-lived group showed more naive CD4+ T cells, fewer expanded clones and increased TCR diversity than the aged group, suggesting age selection. The percentage of naive T cells measured by flow cytometry correlated strongly with observed TCR beta diversity.

Library method: 5' RACE. The sequencer listed for this sample is Illumina HiSeq 2500. The second PCR ran for roughly 7 to 11 cycles and used a J-beta primer mix along with a sample-barcoded 5' primer. A unique molecular identifier was introduced onto each TCR beta cDNA molecule by a template-switch 5' adaptor carrying 12 random nucleotides. At least 2.5 million CDR3-containing paired-end reads were obtained from each sample. First-strand cDNA was synthesized from all RNA with the Mint cDNA synthesis kit, primed by a TRBC-specific oligonucleotide. All cDNA was treated with uracil-DNA glycosylase and then went through a first 18-cycle PCR with the universal primers M1SS and BC2_uni_R. The original methods were these. For normalization, 1 million high-quality reads, each with a distinct molecular identifier, were randomly selected from each sample. Reads with shared molecular identifiers were discarded instead of being binned into consensus sequences. MiTCR, run with a Q25 quality threshold and the strictest error-elimination algorithm, handled CDR3 identification, clonotype clustering and error correction. Lower-bound total TCR beta diversity was estimated with a nonparametric unseen species model using Euler transformation. Using fastp at Q25 and MiXCR, TCRdb reprocessed the public reads and kept productive beta chains. Entries are consolidated by CDR3 protein sequence, retaining the most common genes and DNA. TCRdb, rather than the study authors, made the V and J calls. The sample profile shows about 830,000 distinct CDR3 sequences; about 62% of them were found once. Clones ranked in the top ten supply approximately 21% of the sample.

The roughly 37 donors, aged about 6 to 90 years, were systemically healthy Caucasian individuals from Russia. Approximately 9.7 milliliters of peripheral blood were drawn from each donor into EDTA-treated Vacutainer tubes. Ficoll-Paque density-gradient centrifugation was used to isolate PBMCs, with at least 7 million obtained per sample. Trizol reagent was used to extract total RNA from the PBMCs, yielding at least 6 micrograms per sample. The percentages of naive CD45RAhigh/CD27high T cells were determined by flow cytometry on a PBMC aliquot from every donor. Reading the germline V gene (reference sequence) gives CDR1 DFQATT and CDR2 SNEGSKA. V is reduced by 0 bases and J by 6 bases, leaving a spacing of 12 bases between them. From cysteine to phenylalanine, the CDR3 is 14 amino acids long. The only DNA kept is the CDR3, 42 bases in frame from the first base. Comment on this clonotype: There is no known antigen for this receptor. Base qualities are not recorded, but no much larger clone differs from it by a single base.

The clonotype comes from a man aged 25 to 40 in good health. The chain is assembled from TRBV20-1 and TRBJ2-1, with no D gene named confidently. Input material: blood. The nucleotide sequence reads as follows: TGCAGTGCTAGAGAGCCGGGTTTGGTCAATGAGCAGTTCTTC. The resulting protein is CSAREPGLVNEQFF.